This T cell receptor beta chain was identified during a study of radiotherapy plus CTLA-4 blockade in lung cancer. Trimming removed 6 bases from V and 6 bases from J; junction bases left unmatched: 8. The CDR3 loop spans 14 amino acids. Germline lookup yields CDR1 SGHTA and CDR2 FQGNSA. Profiling relied on immunoSEQ multiplex PCR, and the TCRdb table lists in-frame clones only, not all of them. The data show 50,000 to 60,000 clones, 70% to 85% seen once. General study results and limits: Early shifts in blood T cell clones, with interferon-beta, reportedly predicted response best.

As to this clone: Its antigen remains unidentified.

CTLA-4 blockade with ipilimumab, together with focal radiation, was given to patients with chemo-refractory metastatic non-small-cell lung cancer. The rearrangement links TRBV7-2 to TRBJ2-4; 7 bases are a match to TRBD1. The sequencing used peripheral blood, collected from a patient treated with radiotherapy plus ipilimumab. The clonotype originates from a human donor with non-small cell lung cancer who had a complete response to radiotherapy plus ipilimumab. CDR3 in amino acids: CASRQTGLANIQYF. As DNA, the CDR3 is TGTGCCAGCAGGCAGACAGGGCTGGCAAACATTCAGTACTTC. The full variable domain, in which reference TRBV7-2 and TRBJ2-4 provide the parts outside the CDR3, is GAGVSQSPSNKVTEKGKDVELRCDPISGHTALYWYRQSLGQGLEFLIYFQGNSAPDKSGLPSDRFSAERTGGSVSTLTIQRTQQEDSAVYLCASRQTGLANIQYFGAGTRLSVL.